The 19 T cell receptor beta chains given below trace back to one sample, sequenced in a study of shared clonotypes between healthy human individuals. Clones were sequenced by immunoSEQ multiplex PCR, and TCRdb holds only the in-frame ones, with some missing. Of some 630,000 clones listed, 96% are singletons. Naive CD8 cells lacked CD45RO, underwent positive selection for CCR7 and left out terminally differentiated effector memory CD45RA+ cells. Sequencing was performed on naive CD8+ T cells sorted from blood. The source is a woman in her 30s in good health.

The rearrangement links TRBV19 to TRBJ1-5; D gene uncertain. Trimming removed 3 bases at V and 3 bases at J, with 12 bases between. This CDR3 contains 15 residues. Germline V gene sequence: CDR1 LNHDA, CDR2 SQIVND (reference sequence). The CDR3 is CASSIFGRSNQPQHF. The DNA of the CDR3 is TGTGCCAGTAGTATTTTTGGCAGGTCCAATCAGCCCCAGCATTTT.

Points on this clone: Different DNA sequences within this sample yield the same CDR3. This chain links TRBV28 with TRBJ2-3; TRBD1 aligns across 9 bases. This CDR3 has 15 residues. Germline CDR1 reads MDHEN; CDR2 reads SYDVKM. J was trimmed by 2 bases and V by 6 bases; bases with no gene match: 6. In DNA form, the CDR3 reads TGTGCCAGCAGCCTTACAGGGGGCCTCACAGATACGCAGTATTTT. Its protein product is CASSLTGGLTDTQYF.

In nucleotides, the CDR3 is TGTGCCATCAGTGACCCGGGCACCATCCAAGCTAACTATGGCTACACCTTC. It is translated as CAISDPGTIQANYGYTF. The chain carries TRBV10-3 and TRBJ1-2; D gene uncertain. The length of the CDR3 is 17 residues. Germline CDR1 and CDR2: ENHRY and SYGVKD. Trimming stripped 3 bases from V and 0 bases from J, with 17 bases between.

The chain carries TRBV11-3 and TRBJ2-3, with D perhaps TRBD2 (6 bases). With 5 bases removed from V and 3 bases from J, the gap between germline ends came to 9 bases. Germline V lookup: CDR1 SGHNT, CDR2 YENEEA. The CDR3 contains 13 residues. CDR3 coding DNA: TGTGCCAGCAGCCCGACTAGTACAGATACGCAGTATTTT. It is translated as CASSPTSTDTQYF.

CDR3 nucleotides: TGTGCCAGCAGCCGCCAATCGACTAGCGGCAGCACAGATACGCAGTATTTT. Translation: CASSRQSTSGSTDTQYF. The gene calls are TRBV27 and TRBJ2-3; 9 bases align to TRBD2. Trimming at V came to 6 bases and at J to 0 bases, leaving 10 bases not matched to a gene. The CDR3 has 17 residues. Germline V lookup: CDR1 MNHEY, CDR2 SMNVEV (reference sequence).

This chain connects TRBV19 to TRBJ1-5, with D tentatively TRBD1 (6 bases). CDR1 and CDR2 from the germline V gene are LNHDA and SQIVND (reference sequence). Trimming removed 3 bases at V and 1 base at J, with 13 bases between. The CDR3 has 16 amino acids. The CDR3 loop reads CASSIWDTLSNQPQHF. DNA for the CDR3: TGTGCCAGTAGTATTTGGGACACCCTGAGCAATCAGCCCCAGCATTTT.

This rearrangement joins TRBV10-2 to TRBJ2-7; TRBD2 matches 7 bases. Unmatched junction bases numbered 13, after V lost 7 bases and J lost 4 bases. The CDR3 length is 15 residues. Germline assignment: CDR1 WSHSY and CDR2 SAAADI. The CDR3 nucleotides are TGCGCCAGCACTGGAGGGCCGGGGGGAAAATACGAGCAGTACTTC. It translates to CASTGGPGGKYEQYF.

The genes are TRBV6-1 and TRBJ2-1, with 10 bases lining up with TRBD1. Germline CDR1 reads MNHNS; CDR2 reads SASEGT. The CDR3 contains 16 residues. With V trimmed by 1 base and J by 1 base, 1 base remained unmatched. CDR3 residues: CASSEGTGGSYNEQFF. The DNA of the CDR3 is TGTGCCAGCAGTGAAGGGACAGGGGGGTCCTACAATGAGCAGTTCTTC.

This clone showed up just once. The chain joins TRBV7-9 to TRBJ2-1, with 8 nucleotides matching TRBD2. The CDR3 loop spans 14 amino acids. Germline lookup yields CDR1 SEHNR and CDR2 FQNEAQ (reference sequence). J was trimmed by 14 bases and V by 7 bases; bases with no gene match: 16. In DNA form, the CDR3 reads TGTGCCAGCACCCTGACTAAGCGGGAGTTAGTTGAGTTCTTC. This gives the protein CASTLTKRELVEFF. The full variable domain, its missing parts supplied by reference TRBV7-9 and TRBJ2-1, is DTGVSQNPRHKITKRGQNVTFRCDPISEHNRLYWYRQTLGQGPEFLTYFQNEAQLEKSRLLSDRFSAERPKGSFSTLEIQRTEQGDSAMYLCASTLTKRELVEFFGPGTRLTVL.

This clone appeared a single time. Here the CDR3 reads CASIQGGTEAFF. The CDR3 nucleotides are TGTGCCAGCATACAGGGGGGCACTGAAGCTTTCTTT. The chain is built from TRBV13 and TRBJ1-1, with TRBD1 matching over 8 bases. Germline assignment: CDR1 PRHDT and CDR2 FYEKMQ (reference sequence). V trimming: 7 bases; J trimming: 4 bases; junction bases outside the gene matches: 2. The CDR3 extends over 12 amino acids.

This rearrangement joins TRBV6-5 to TRBJ2-1, with a tentative D call TRBD1 (6 bases). Germline V gene lookup returns CDR1 MNHEY and CDR2 SVGAGI. Trimming removed 2 bases from V and 6 bases from J, with 11 bases in between. The CDR3 loop spans 14 amino acids. Here the CDR3 DNA reads TGTGCCAGCAGTTACACCACAGGGCTCAATGAGCAGTTCTTC. Encoded protein: CASSYTTGLNEQFF.

The chain links TRBV5-4 to TRBJ2-7; possibly TRBD2 for D (6 bases). V lost 4 bases and J lost 3, with 14 bases in between. In germline, CDR1 is SGHNT, CDR2 YYREEE (reference sequence). The length of the CDR3 is 14 residues. CDR3 DNA sequence: TGTGCCAGCAGCCCGGAAGGACTAAACTACGAGCAGTACTTC. It is translated as CASSPEGLNYEQYF. The full variable domain, with the rest looked up from reference TRBV5-4 and TRBJ2-7, is ETGVTQSPTHLIKTRGQQVTLRCSSQSGHNTVSWYQQALGQGPQFIFQYYREEENGRGNFPPRFSGLQFPNYSSELNVNALELDDSALYLCASSPEGLNYEQYFGPGTRLTVT.

The chain combines TRBV5-5 with TRBJ2-7, with 8 nucleotides matching TRBD1. Losses at the gene ends were 4 bases for V and 5 bases for J; bases not matched to a gene: 11. This CDR3 is 15 amino acids long. Germline V gene data show CDR1 as SGHKS and CDR2 as YYEKEE (reference sequence). CDR3 amino acids: CASSPADRVGHEQYF. The CDR3 DNA sequence: TGTGCCAGCAGCCCCGCGGACAGGGTTGGGCACGAGCAGTACTTC.

The table lists this clone with a count of one. In DNA, the CDR3 is TGCAGCGGAATACTAATCGATACGCAGTATTTT. Its protein product is CSGILIDTQYF. J is TRBJ2-3 and V is TRBV29-1, with D unclear. This CDR3 spans 11 amino acids. V was trimmed by 7 bases and J by 6 bases, leaving 11 bases between them. Germline-derived CDR1 and CDR2 are SQVTM and ANQGSEA.

The chain uses TRBV27 and TRBJ1-5; 9 nucleotides match TRBD1. CDR1 and CDR2 (germline): MNHEY, SMNVEV (reference sequence). The V gene end was trimmed by 6 bases and the J gene end by 4 bases; junction bases not matched to a gene: 4. There are 14 residues in the CDR3. The CDR3 is CASRVTGGNQPQHF. The CDR3 nucleotides read TGTGCCAGCAGGGTGACAGGGGGGAATCAGCCCCAGCATTTT.

The rearrangement joins TRBV27 to TRBJ1-3, with 8 nucleotides matching TRBD1. V shed 4 bases and J 0 bases; nucleotides not matched to a gene: 2. CDR3 size: 15 residues. Germline V gene data show CDR1 as MNHEY and CDR2 as SMNVEV (reference sequence). CDR3 loop: CASSSGQGSGNTIYF. CDR3 DNA: TGTGCCAGCAGTTCTGGACAGGGCTCTGGAAACACCATATATTTT.

This clone has just a few counts. The chain recombines TRBV11-2 with TRBJ2-7, with D uncertain. Trimming cost V 6 bases and J 2 bases, with 8 bases left between them. The CDR3 has 12 amino acids. Germline values: CDR1 SGHAT, CDR2 FQNNGV. In DNA, the CDR3 is TGTGCCAGCAGTTTTGGCGCCTACGAGCAGTACTTC. It translates to CASSFGAYEQYF.

The chain carries TRBV28 and TRBJ2-2; TRBD1 matches 9 bases. J was trimmed by 0 bases and V by 2 bases; bases with no gene match: 25. Germline assignment: CDR1 MDHEN and CDR2 SYDVKM. The CDR3 sequence is 24 residues long. In nucleotides, the CDR3 is TGTGCCAGCAGTTTACCCAAACGTAGGGACAGGGTAATCTCTGGACTAACGAACACCGGGGAGCTGTTTTTT. As protein: CASSLPKRRDRVISGLTNTGELFF. The variable domain in full, with the rest retrieved from reference TRBV28 and TRBJ2-2, is DVKVTQSSRYLVKRTGEKVFLECVQDMDHENMFWYRQDPGLGLRLIYFSYDVKMKEKGDIPEGYSVSREKKERFSLILESASTNQTSMYLCASSLPKRRDRVISGLTNTGELFFGEGSRLTVL.

This chain connects TRBV10-3 to TRBJ2-3; D is ambiguous. Per the germline V gene, CDR1 is ENHRY and CDR2 is SYGVKD. This CDR3 contains 13 residues. Trimming removed 0 bases at V and 8 bases at J, with 9 bases between. In nucleotides, the CDR3 is TGTGCCATCAGTGAGTCGAGGCGGCGTACGCAGTATTTT. Translating gives CAISESRRRTQYF.